This TCR beta chain is drawn from a study of T cell responses to AZD1222 COVID-19 vaccine. Overall study results and limits: Elevations in Spike-specific TCR breadth and depth followed administration of two AZD1222 doses. Variant regions that are unmutated are reportedly the target of nearly half of spike-specific TCRs.

The protocol was immunoSEQ multiplex PCR, while the TCRdb copy is restricted to in-frame clones and leaves out a portion. The sample records some 150,000 clones, about 90% being singletons. In regard to this clone: Its specificity is unknown.

There are 18 residues in the CDR3. The germline V gene has CDR1 SGHVS and CDR2 FNYEAQ. The V end was cut by 2 bases, the J end by 0 bases, with 16 bases between. The TCR originated in an adult in good health. Sequencing was performed on peripheral blood, taken on day 0 of AZD1222 vaccination. The chain couples TRBV7-6 to TRBJ1-4, with D unresolved. CDR3 amino acids: CASSLRVGGASTNEKLFF. The CDR3 region has the DNA TGTGCCAGCAGCTTAAGAGTCGGTGGCGCGTCAACTAATGAAAAACTGTTTTTT.